The 2 T cell receptor beta chains below all came from one sample that was sequenced in a study of shared clonotypes between healthy human individuals. Sequencing used immunoSEQ multiplex PCR; TCRdb keeps in-frame clones, though not all of them. The table includes about 1,800,000 clones, approximately 94% detected once. CD45RO-negative cells were positively selected for CCR7, leaving out terminally differentiated effector memory CD45RA+ cells. The specimen was naive CD8+ T cells sorted from blood. The receptors shown here come from a young man in good health.

The genes are TRBV29-1 and TRBJ1-2; 7 bases align to TRBD1. The germline V gene has CDR1 SQVTM and CDR2 ANQGSEA. The CDR3 totals 15 residues. Trimming at V came to 8 bases and at J to 5 bases, leaving 17 bases not matched to a gene. The CDR3: CSPGPRDREDYGYTF. Here the CDR3 DNA reads TGCAGCCCGGGACCCCGGGACAGAGAAGATTATGGCTACACCTTC.

The chain has TRBV4-3 and TRBJ1-1; D is unresolved. Germline-derived CDR1 and CDR2 are LGHNA and YSLEER. The CDR3 totals 13 residues. Trimming pared 0 bases from V and 1 base from J, leaving 3 bases between. The CDR3, as DNA: TGCGCCAGCAGCCAAGACGGGAACACTGAAGCTTTCTTT. It yields the protein CASSQDGNTEAFF.